This T cell receptor (beta chain) was identified in a study of blood T cell repertoires in COVID-19. For the study at large: Both acute and convalescent COVID-19 samples were obtained from the United States, Italy and Spain. T cells, B-cell-depleted T cells, or PBMCs supplied cDNA or gDNA.

Original analysis: Scientists estimated how many nucleated cells there were by amplifying reference gene primers. Data came from immunoSEQ multiplex PCR; TCRdb stores just in-frame clones and leaves some out. The DNA was the basis for D and trimming; V, J and clone size are from that table. The repertoire holds about 49,000 clones, with 86% as singletons. CDR3 length: 17 residues. Trimming pared 4 bases from V and 5 bases from J, leaving 23 bases between. Germline V CDR1 and CDR2: LGHNT, FRNRAP. The sample consisted of peripheral blood. The rearrangement joins TRBV12-5 to TRBJ1-1; D remains ambiguous. The sequence was collected from a man between 35 and 55 years old with active COVID-19. The CDR3 protein is CASGWGGSMLKGTEAFF. The CDR3 nucleotides are TGTGCTAGTGGTTGGGGAGGCAGCATGTTAAAAGGGACTGAAGCTTTCTTT.